These T cell receptor beta chains were read from a single sample in a study of T cells after yellow fever vaccination. TCRdb recomputed calls from the 5' RACE reads with MiXCR, one row per CDR3 protein. Of 620,000 or so distinct CDR3 sequences listed, 9% to 15% are singletons. The sample was PBMCs, taken on the day of the yellow fever booster vaccination. The receptors shown here come from a man aged 30 to 39 who received the YFV17D yellow fever vaccine. Each CDR3 is given with its conserved first and last residue. A D gene is named only where the DNA matches it firmly. Clone sizes are given selectively: once, few, many, or a class where the clone is expanded.

v_call: TRBV5-5
clone_size: many
j_call: TRBJ2-5
d_call: TRBD1
cdr3_aa: CASSLKGQGYAETQYF
cdr3_nt: TGTGCCAGCAGCTTGAAGGGACAGGGGTATGCAGAGACCCAGTACTTC

v_call: TRBV27
clone_size: few
j_call: TRBJ2-2
d_call: -
cdr3_aa: CASGQGKAGELFF
cdr3_nt: TGTGCCAGCGGGCAGGGGAAGGCCGGGGAGCTGTTTTTT

v_call: TRBV7-2
clone_size: -
j_call: TRBJ1-2
d_call: -
cdr3_aa: CASSARTDGGYTF
cdr3_nt: TGTGCCAGCAGCGCTCGGACAGACGGGGGCTACACCTTC

v_call: TRBV14
clone_size: few
j_call: TRBJ2-1
d_call: -
cdr3_aa: CASSQGDVYEQFF
cdr3_nt: TGTGCCAGCAGCCAAGGGGACGTCTATGAGCAGTTCTTC

v_call: TRBV18
clone_size: few
j_call: TRBJ2-7
d_call: TRBD2
cdr3_aa: CASSPREREDFSYEQYF
cdr3_nt: TGTGCCAGCTCACCACGGGAGCGGGAGGATTTCTCCTACGAGCAGTACTTC

v_call: TRBV20-1
clone_size: few
j_call: TRBJ2-7
d_call: TRBD2
cdr3_aa: CSADSGSNHEQYF
cdr3_nt: TGCAGTGCAGATAGCGGGAGCAACCACGAGCAGTACTTC

v_call: TRBV27
clone_size: -
j_call: TRBJ2-1
d_call: -
cdr3_aa: CASSFLTGISYNEQFF
cdr3_nt: TGTGCCAGCAGTTTTTTAACAGGGATCTCCTACAATGAGCAGTTCTTC

v_call: TRBV12-3/TRBV12-4
clone_size: -
j_call: TRBJ1-4
d_call: -
cdr3_aa: CASSLPQGRRANEKLFF
cdr3_nt: TGTGCCAGCAGTTTGCCGCAGGGGAGGAGGGCTAATGAAAAACTGTTTTTT

v_call: TRBV18
clone_size: few
j_call: TRBJ2-7
d_call: -
cdr3_aa: CASRRGSPYYEQYF
cdr3_nt: TGTGCCAGCCGAAGGGGGAGCCCCTATTACGAGCAGTACTTC

v_call: TRBV25-1
clone_size: -
j_call: TRBJ2-1
d_call: TRBD1
cdr3_aa: CASGDRSSHNEQFF
cdr3_nt: TGTGCCAGCGGGGACAGGTCTAGCCACAATGAGCAGTTCTTC

v_call: TRBV24-1
clone_size: few
j_call: TRBJ1-2
d_call: -
cdr3_aa: CATKLPRRADGYTF
cdr3_nt: TGTGCCACCAAGTTACCAAGACGAGCGGATGGCTACACCTTC

v_call: TRBV20-1
clone_size: few
j_call: TRBJ1-1
d_call: -
cdr3_aa: CSAPRDPGTEAFF
cdr3_nt: TGCAGTGCTCCCCGGGACCCCGGGACTGAAGCTTTCTTT

v_call: TRBV20-1
clone_size: -
j_call: TRBJ2-1
d_call: -
cdr3_aa: CSATRDTSEQFF
cdr3_nt: TGCAGTGCTACCCGGGACACCTCTGAGCAGTTCTTC

v_call: TRBV27
clone_size: -
j_call: TRBJ2-2
d_call: -
cdr3_aa: CASSFYGTGELFF
cdr3_nt: TGTGCCAGCAGTTTCTACGGGACCGGGGAGCTGTTTTTT

v_call: TRBV4-1
clone_size: few
j_call: TRBJ2-1
d_call: -
cdr3_aa: CASSWGDLGNEQFF
cdr3_nt: TGCGCCAGCAGCTGGGGGGATCTGGGGAATGAGCAGTTCTTC

v_call: TRBV20-1
clone_size: few
j_call: TRBJ2-1
d_call: TRBD2
cdr3_aa: CSASILAGDEQFF
cdr3_nt: TGCAGTGCTAGTATACTAGCGGGAGACGAGCAGTTCTTC

v_call: TRBV4-2
clone_size: -
j_call: TRBJ1-3
d_call: -
cdr3_aa: CASSQEPSGNTIYF
cdr3_nt: TGTGCCAGCAGCCAAGAACCGTCAGGAAACACCATATATTTT

v_call: TRBV20-1
clone_size: -
j_call: TRBJ2-5
d_call: TRBD2
cdr3_aa: CSASTGTSNQETQYF
cdr3_nt: TGCAGTGCCTCAACCGGGACTAGCAACCAAGAGACCCAGTACTTC

v_call: TRBV4-3
clone_size: -
j_call: TRBJ2-7
d_call: TRBD2
cdr3_aa: CASSHATLAGGPLYF
cdr3_nt: TGCGCCAGCAGCCACGCGACCCTAGCGGGAGGGCCTCTGTACTTC

v_call: TRBV29-1
clone_size: -
j_call: TRBJ1-2
d_call: -
cdr3_aa: CSVRVEESYGYTF
cdr3_nt: TGCAGCGTTCGGGTAGAAGAGAGCTATGGCTACACCTTC

v_call: TRBV7-2
clone_size: -
j_call: TRBJ2-5
d_call: TRBD2
cdr3_aa: CASSLVGLALYF
cdr3_nt: TGTGCCAGCAGCTTAGTGGGACTAGCCCTGTACTTC

v_call: TRBV6-1
clone_size: -
j_call: TRBJ2-3
d_call: -
cdr3_aa: CASQRSWSTDTQYF
cdr3_nt: TGTGCCAGCCAAAGGTCTTGGAGCACAGATACGCAGTATTTT

v_call: TRBV5-1
clone_size: many
j_call: TRBJ2-1
d_call: TRBD2
cdr3_aa: CASSPTSGYNEQFF
cdr3_nt: TGCGCCAGCTCCCCGACTAGCGGTTACAATGAGCAGTTCTTC

v_call: TRBV21-1
clone_size: few
j_call: TRBJ2-7
d_call: -
cdr3_aa: CAREDRTYEQYF
cdr3_nt: TGTGCCAGAGAGGACAGAACCTACGAGCAGTACTTC

v_call: TRBV30
clone_size: -
j_call: TRBJ2-5
d_call: -
cdr3_aa: CAWSVVVMQTQYF
cdr3_nt: TGTGCCTGGAGTGTAGTAGTCATGCAGACCCAGTACTTC

v_call: TRBV3-1
clone_size: -
j_call: TRBJ1-6
d_call: TRBD1
cdr3_aa: CASSKGQRSNGSPLHF
cdr3_nt: TGTGCCAGCAGCAAGGGACAGCGGAGTAACGGGTCACCCCTCCACTTT

v_call: TRBV5-1
clone_size: many
j_call: TRBJ2-3
d_call: -
cdr3_aa: CASRETESTQYF
cdr3_nt: TGCGCCAGCAGAGAGACGGAAAGCACGCAGTATTTT

v_call: TRBV20-1
clone_size: -
j_call: TRBJ1-6
d_call: -
cdr3_aa: CSARKGGENSPLHF
cdr3_nt: TGCAGTGCAAGGAAGGGGGGGGAGAATTCACCCCTCCACTTT

v_call: TRBV20-1
clone_size: -
j_call: TRBJ2-4
d_call: -
cdr3_aa: CSARDTGLKNIQYF
cdr3_nt: TGCAGTGCTAGAGATACTGGACTCAAAAACATTCAGTACTTC

v_call: TRBV29-1
clone_size: few
j_call: TRBJ2-7
d_call: TRBD2
cdr3_aa: CSVAGLAGLSYEQYF
cdr3_nt: TGCAGCGTAGCGGGACTAGCGGGCCTCTCCTACGAGCAGTACTTC

v_call: TRBV29-1
clone_size: -
j_call: TRBJ2-5
d_call: TRBD2
cdr3_aa: CSAPSGGETQYF
cdr3_nt: TGCAGCGCTCCTTCGGGGGGAGAGACCCAGTACTTC

v_call: TRBV12-3/TRBV12-4
clone_size: few
j_call: TRBJ2-1
d_call: -
cdr3_aa: CASSPNGWQFF
cdr3_nt: TGTGCCAGCAGCCCAAACGGCTGGCAGTTCTTC

v_call: TRBV12-3/TRBV12-4
clone_size: many
j_call: TRBJ2-1
d_call: -
cdr3_aa: CASTSWTEINEQFF
cdr3_nt: TGTGCCAGCACTTCTTGGACAGAGATCAATGAGCAGTTCTTC

v_call: TRBV3-1
clone_size: -
j_call: TRBJ1-1
d_call: -
cdr3_aa: CASCPGTSPNTEAFF
cdr3_nt: TGTGCCAGCTGCCCCGGGACTTCTCCGAACACTGAAGCTTTCTTT

v_call: TRBV20-1
clone_size: few
j_call: TRBJ2-1
d_call: TRBD2
cdr3_aa: CSARLAGDLDEQFF
cdr3_nt: TGCAGTGCTAGACTGGCGGGAGACCTGGATGAGCAGTTCTTC

v_call: TRBV7-2
clone_size: few
j_call: TRBJ1-1
d_call: TRBD1
cdr3_aa: CASSILQGRTEAFF
cdr3_nt: TGTGCCAGCAGCATTTTACAGGGGAGGACTGAAGCTTTCTTT